One T cell receptor beta chain is described in this entry. Ten or more counts support this clonotype. What this receptor recognizes is not known. No qualities accompany the bases; no much larger clone lies one base away. The data derive from a study of blood T cells in healthy people across ages (dated by TCRdb to between 2014 and 2017). Notes on the research overall: Template switching captured roughly one uniquely barcoded TCR beta cDNA molecule per two T cells in model experiments. Age-related changes in TCR beta repertoire diversity were measured in the study by deep sequencing normalized with unique cDNA molecular identifiers. Donors were grouped into four age groups: young (average approximately 15 years), middle-aged (under 40), aged (around 62) and long-lived (approximately 81). To avoid experimental bias, donors of different ages were spread randomly across the sequencing lanes. For two donors (one aged 18 to 30 and one aged 80 or older), the study analyzed two additional independent replicas of 1 million unique cDNA reads from the same blood draw.

Summary of the overall study and its limitations: Because profiling used bulk unsorted PBMCs, naive and antigen-experienced compartments could not be compared conclusively. Because the CMV infection status of the donors was unknown, age-related changes in expanded clonotypes may potentially have been confounded. Observed TCR beta diversity per million T cells fell roughly linearly with age, and a significant reduction was already apparent by age around 40. The percentage of naive T cells measured by flow cytometry correlated strongly with observed TCR beta diversity. Estimates of total diversity based on one million sequenced T cells were considered lower bounds and underestimates. The long-lived group showed more naive CD4+ T cells, fewer expanded clones and increased TCR diversity than the aged group, suggesting age selection.

From the germline V gene (reference sequence), CDR1 is DFQATT and CDR2 is SNEGSKA. Ends trimmed: V by 1 base, J by 2 bases; bases unmatched to a gene: 2. The CDR3 contains 15 residues, cysteine and phenylalanine counted. Of all the DNA, just the CDR3 is kept, 45 bases in frame from base 1. Library preparation employed 5' RACE. Sequencer: Illumina HiSeq 2500. A second PCR of roughly 7 to 12 cycles was run with a J-beta primer mix and a sample-barcoded 5' primer. A template-switch 5' adaptor carrying 12 random nucleotides introduced a unique molecular identifier onto each TCR beta cDNA molecule. Each sample yielded at least 2.5 million CDR3-containing paired-end reads. All of the RNA was converted into first-strand cDNA using the Mint cDNA synthesis kit, with a TRBC-specific oligonucleotide serving as the primer. Following uracil-DNA glycosylase treatment, all cDNA underwent a first 18-cycle PCR with the universal primers M1SS and BC2_uni_R. Under the source paper's analysis protocol: Normalization of each sample was performed by random selection of 1 million high-quality reads, each carrying a distinct molecular identifier. Reads sharing molecular identifiers were discarded rather than binned into consensus sequences. MiTCR, run with a Q25 quality threshold and the strictest error-elimination algorithm, handled CDR3 identification, clonotype clustering and error correction. A nonparametric unseen species model with Euler transformation was used to estimate a lower bound on total TCR beta diversity. TCRdb applied fastp at Q25 and MiXCR to the public reads, then kept only in-frame beta chains. Each CDR3 protein gets just one entry, which takes the most common genes and DNA from the rows behind it. These V and J calls originate from TCRdb's pipeline instead of the authors' own analysis. This sample comprises about 650,000 distinct CDR3 sequences, about 30% of them detected only once. Approximately 15% of the sample is held by the ten biggest clonotypes.

Donors were a few dozen systemically healthy Caucasian individuals from Russia aged roughly 6 to 90 years. Each donor gave 9.5 to 10 milliliters of peripheral blood, drawn into EDTA-treated Vacutainer tubes. Ficoll-Paque density-gradient centrifugation was used to isolate PBMCs, with at least 6.5 million obtained per sample. Total RNA was extracted from PBMCs with Trizol reagent, with at least 5.5 micrograms obtained per sample. The percentages of naive CD45RAhigh/CD27high T cells were determined by flow cytometry on a PBMC aliquot from every donor. Sequencing input: blood. The chain links TRBV20-1 with TRBJ2-7, with 13 bases in between that match TRBD2. The TCR comes from a woman older than 75 in good health. Donor details come from another sample of the same person, matched by shared clones. The CDR3: CSARGGLAGAYEQYF. The nucleotide sequence is given as TGCAGTGCTAGAGGCGGACTAGCGGGGGCCTACGAGCAGTACTTC.